Listed here are 10 T cell receptor beta chains from one sample, sequenced in a study of somatic mutations in cytotoxic T cells in rheumatoid arthritis. Sequenced by immunoSEQ multiplex PCR; TCRdb stores in-frame clones only, minus some. Seen here are about 9,700 clones, 81% observed once, and the top ten hold around 20%. Sequenced: CD8+ T cells sorted from blood. These receptors were collected from a woman in her 50s in good health.

V usage is TRBV27 and J usage is TRBJ2-7; D might be TRBD1 (6 bases). This CDR3 contains 13 residues. Germline loops: CDR1 MNHEY, CDR2 SMNVEV (reference sequence). V dropped 2 bases and J dropped 5 bases, with 10 bases sitting between them. CDR3 nucleotide sequence: TGTGCCAGCAGTTTACCCGACAGGAACGAGCAGTACTTC. It translates to CASSLPDRNEQYF.

The chain links TRBV13 to TRBJ2-2; 8 nucleotides align to TRBD2. Trimming took 6 bases from V and 2 from J; bases not matched to a gene: 14. The CDR3 has 18 amino acids. The germline CDR1 and CDR2 sequences are PRHDT and FYEKMQ (reference sequence). CDR3 residues: CASRIRSRLAPNTGELFF. The DNA of the CDR3 is TGTGCCAGCAGGATAAGAAGCCGACTAGCGCCAAACACCGGGGAGCTGTTTTTT.

This sequence joins TRBV7-6 and TRBJ1-1; 7 nucleotides agree with TRBD1. Trimming took 1 base from V and 5 from J; bases not matched to a gene: 4. From germline, CDR1 is SGHVS and CDR2 FNYEAQ. This CDR3 region has 14 residues. CDR3 nucleotide sequence: TGTGCCAGCAGCTTAGACCAGGGGGTTACTGAAGCTTTCTTT. Its translation: CASSLDQGVTEAFF. The variable domain in full, with the rest retrieved from reference TRBV7-6 and TRBJ1-1, is GAGVSQSPRYKVTKRGQDVALRCDPISGHVSLYWYRQALGQGPEFLTYFNYEAQQDKSGLPNDRFSAERPEGSISTLTIQRTEQRDSAMYRCASSLDQGVTEAFFGQGTRLTVV.

The rearrangement uses TRBV27 and TRBJ2-7; possibly TRBD2 for D (6 bases). Trimming removed 7 bases at V and 5 bases at J, with 12 bases between. The CDR3 totals 12 residues. CDR1 is MNHEY, CDR2 SMNVEV, per germline (reference sequence). As DNA, the CDR3 is TGTGCCAGCAATATACCGGGGGACGAGCAGTACTTC. Its protein is CASNIPGDEQYF.

The rearrangement links TRBV11-2 to TRBJ2-7, with D unclear. With 0 bases removed from V and 4 bases from J, the gap between germline ends came to 7 bases. Germline-derived CDR1 and CDR2 are SGHAT and FQNNGV. The CDR3 is 13 amino acids. The CDR3: CASSLDSFYEQYF. CDR3 nucleotide sequence: TGTGCCAGCAGCTTAGATTCGTTTTACGAGCAGTACTTC.

The chain is built from TRBV6-4 and TRBJ2-3; TRBD2 is a possible D gene (6 bases). Germline assignment: CDR1 MRHNA and CDR2 SNTAGT. Trimming removed 3 bases from V and 6 bases from J, with 13 bases in between. There are 14 residues in the CDR3. The CDR3 reads CASSERVGGDTQYF. The CDR3 DNA sequence: TGTGCCAGCAGTGAGCGTGTTGGGGGGGATACGCAGTATTTT.

The gene calls are TRBV9 and TRBJ1-6; weak D call: TRBD1 (6 bases). This CDR3 comprises 12 residues. Per the germline V gene, CDR1 is SGDLS and CDR2 is YYNGEE. V was pared by 3 bases and J by 14 bases, with 12 bases between. The CDR3 region has the DNA TGTGCCAGCAGCGACCGACAGGCTTCCCTCCACTTT. Translation gives CASSDRQASLHF.

The rearrangement links TRBV27 to TRBJ1-3, with a possible D match to TRBD1 (6 bases). The CDR3 is made up of 15 amino acids. The V end lost 6 bases, the J end lost 0 bases, and 12 bases lay between the germline ends. Germline CDR1 is MNHEY and CDR2 is SMNVEV (reference sequence). The CDR3 region is CASSPGHFSGNTIYF. DNA for the CDR3: TGTGCCAGCAGCCCGGGACACTTCTCTGGAAACACCATATATTTT.

J is TRBJ1-5 and V is TRBV7-9; 10 nucleotides align to TRBD1. Germline CDR1 and CDR2: SEHNR and FQNEAQ (reference sequence). This CDR3 region has 14 residues. Trimming removed 5 bases from V and 5 bases from J; junction bases left unmatched: 3. In DNA, the CDR3 is TGTGCCAGCAGCCTCGGACAGGGGGATCAGCCCCAGCATTTT. Translation: CASSLGQGDQPQHF. Combining the CDR3 with reference TRBV7-9 and TRBJ1-5 gives the whole variable domain DTGVSQNPRHKITKRGQNVTFRCDPISEHNRLYWYRQTLGQGPEFLTYFQNEAQLEKSRLLSDRFSAERPKGSFSTLEIQRTEQGDSAMYLCASSLGQGDQPQHFGDGTRLSIL.

This clone was counted a few times. The chain joins TRBV19 to TRBJ2-7, with 7 bases fitting TRBD1. Germline assignment: CDR1 LNHDA and CDR2 SQIVND (reference sequence). After removal of 6 bases from V and 2 bases from J, the junction contained 7 bases not matched to a gene. CDR3 length: 14 residues. The CDR3 DNA reads as TGTGCCAGTAGCCCCTCGACAGGGCCCTACGAGCAGTACTTC. The encoded protein is CASSPSTGPYEQYF.